The 24 T cell receptor beta chains in this list originate from one sample, sequenced in a study of spatial heterogeneity in lung cancer. TCRdb called the 5' RACE reads again in MiXCR, with one record for every CDR3 protein. This sample yields roughly 54,000 distinct CDR3 sequences, of which approximately 7.6% are seen a single time; less than 15% belongs to the top ten. Time point: sample taken at primary tumor resection. In each case, whole RNA from tumor, nontumor lung or frozen PBMC was sequenced unsorted. Sample: PBMCs, taken at surgery. The source is a female donor with early-stage non-small cell lung cancer.

This clonotype was seen many times. CDR3 protein: CASSLGASGGAGEQYF. CDR3 DNA: TGTGCCAGCAGCTTAGGTGCTAGCGGGGGGGCAGGAGAGCAGTACTTC. V and J are TRBV7-2 and TRBJ2-7; TRBD2 aligns across 12 bases. V shed 1 base, J shed 7 bases, and the junction held 8 bases outside the gene matches. The germline V gene has CDR1 SGHTA and CDR2 FQGNSA. The CDR3 totals 16 residues.

This clonotype occurred many times. The rearrangement links TRBV20-1 to TRBJ2-3, with TRBD2 matching 15 bases. Germline CDR1 is DFQATT and CDR2 is SNEGSKA (reference sequence). The J segment lost 4 bases and the V segment lost 6 bases, leaving 2 bases of the junction unmatched. The CDR3 is made up of 14 amino acids. Here the CDR3 DNA reads TGCAGTGCCCGGACTAGCGGGGGGGCAGATACGCAGTATTTT. Protein product: CSARTSGGADTQYF.

The chain recombines TRBV14 with TRBJ1-4; D unclear. Germline assignment: CDR1 SGHDN and CDR2 FVKESK. The CDR3 covers 13 residues. V lost 5 bases, J lost 8 bases, and 12 bases lay in between. CDR3 in amino acids: CASSSTLREKLFF. DNA for the CDR3: TGTGCCAGCAGCTCGACGCTGCGGGAAAAACTGTTTTTT. Complete variable domain (other parts from reference TRBV14 and TRBJ1-4): EAGVTQFPSHSVIEKGQTVTLRCDPISGHDNLYWYRRVMGKEIKFLLHFVKESKQDESGMPNNRFLAERTGGTYSTLKVQPAELEDSGVYFCASSSTLREKLFFGSGTQLSVL.

This clonotype has a count of ten or more. This chain uses TRBV20-1 with TRBJ2-7; no reliable D call. CDR1 and CDR2 (germline): DFQATT, SNEGSKA (reference sequence). V lost 3 bases and J lost 3, with 18 bases in between. The CDR3 sequence is 15 residues long. The CDR3: CSASKDGLTNYEQYF. DNA of the CDR3: TGCAGTGCTAGTAAGGACGGCCTAACGAACTACGAGCAGTACTTC.

The table lists this clonotype with many counts. J is TRBJ2-3 and V is TRBV6-5, with D hard to call. With 2 bases removed from V and 2 bases from J, the gap between germline ends came to 11 bases. This CDR3 is 15 amino acids long. Per germline, CDR1 MNHEY and CDR2 SVGAGI. The CDR3: CASSYMSVDTDTQYF. In DNA, the CDR3 is TGTGCCAGCAGTTACATGTCAGTTGACACAGATACGCAGTATTTT.

This clonotype was observed many times. This chain connects TRBV28 to TRBJ2-7; no clear D gene. Germline V gives CDR1 MDHEN, CDR2 SYDVKM. V was clipped by 2 bases and J by 6 bases, with 17 bases between them. The CDR3 contains 15 residues. CDR3 in amino acids: CASSLRVGYPSEQYF. The CDR3 DNA follows: TGTGCCAGCAGTTTAAGGGTTGGGTATCCGTCCGAGCAGTACTTC.

This clonotype turned up a few times. This chain connects TRBV7-9 to TRBJ1-4; TRBD1 matches 7 bases. Germline V gene sequence: CDR1 SEHNR, CDR2 FQNEAQ (reference sequence). With V trimmed by 1 base and J by 7 bases, 3 bases remained unmatched. The length of the CDR3 is 14 residues. The CDR3, as DNA: TGTGCCAGCAGCTTAGGGACAGGTCCTGAAAAACTGTTTTTT. It yields the protein CASSLGTGPEKLFF.

The chain recombines TRBV7-9 with TRBJ2-3, with 13 bases aligning to TRBD2. The V and J ends lost 5 bases and 4 bases, in that order; junction bases with no gene match: 3. This CDR3 contains 15 residues. Germline CDR1 SEHNR, CDR2 FQNEAQ (reference sequence). The CDR3 coding sequence is TGTGCCAGCAGCGGGACTAGCGGGGTGTCAGATACGCAGTATTTT. Protein: CASSGTSGVSDTQYF.

This chain uses TRBV7-9 with TRBJ1-4, with a weak D call TRBD1 (5 bases). Germline lookup yields CDR1 SEHNR and CDR2 FQNEAQ (reference sequence). Deletions cut 3 bases from V and 8 bases from J, with 13 bases between. CDR3 length equals 14 residues. The CDR3 region has the DNA TGTGCCAGCAGCTTCCCGGGGGTTGGGGAAAAACTGTTTTTT. The encoded protein is CASSFPGVGEKLFF.

The J gene is TRBJ2-5, the V gene TRBV5-4; TRBD2 might be the D (6 bases). This CDR3 contains 13 residues. V dropped 4 bases and J dropped 7 bases, with 14 bases sitting between them. From germline, CDR1 is SGHNT and CDR2 YYREEE (reference sequence). CDR3 sequence: CASSRDSQGTQYF. DNA for the CDR3: TGTGCCAGCAGCAGGGACTCCCAGGGGACCCAGTACTTC.

Concerning this clonotype: One base away lies a much larger clone, so this may be a sequencing read error. V is TRBV20-1 and J is TRBJ1-1; D not resolved. The V end was cut by 2 bases, the J end by 1 base, with 8 bases between. The CDR3 length is 13 residues. Germline lookup yields CDR1 DFQATT and CDR2 SNEGSKA (reference sequence). CDR3: CSARSAANTEAFF. CDR3 nucleotides: TGCAGTGCTAGAAGCGCGGCGAACACTGAAGCTTTCTTT.

This clonotype was detected ten times or more. V gene TRBV7-2 combines with J gene TRBJ1-2; D not certain. CDR3 length equals 14 residues. The germline V gene encodes CDR1 SGHTA and CDR2 FQGNSA. V gave up 0 bases and J gave up 2 bases, with 7 bases separating them. The CDR3 nucleotides are TGTGCCAGCAGCTTAGCGCGCGGGAACTATGGCTACACCTTC. This encodes CASSLARGNYGYTF. Looking up the rest from reference TRBV7-2 and TRBJ1-2 gives the full variable domain: GAGVSQSPSNKVTEKGKDVELRCDPISGHTALYWYRQSLGQGLEFLIYFQGNSAPDKSGLPSDRFSAERTGGSVSTLTIQRTQQEDSAVYLCASSLARGNYGYTFGSGTRLTVV.

This clonotype was observed many times. The V call is TRBV28, the J call TRBJ2-1; D possibly corresponds to TRBD2 (6 bases). This CDR3 comprises 19 residues. Germline V gene lookup returns CDR1 MDHEN and CDR2 SYDVKM. V lost 1 base to trimming and J lost 9 bases, with 28 bases between them. The CDR3 sequence: CASSLSPGVGGARASEQFF. The CDR3 DNA reads TGTGCCAGCAGTTTATCCCCCGGGGTAGGAGGGGCGAGAGCGTCTGAGCAGTTCTTC. The complete variable domain, with remaining parts taken from reference TRBV28 and TRBJ2-1, reads DVKVTQSSRYLVKRTGEKVFLECVQDMDHENMFWYRQDPGLGLRLIYFSYDVKMKEKGDIPEGYSVSREKKERFSLILESASTNQTSMYLCASSLSPGVGGARASEQFFGPGTRLTVL.

This clonotype was observed many times. The chain has TRBV4-2 and TRBJ2-3; 12 bases line up with TRBD2. Germline trimming cut 0 bases from V and 1 base from J; bases unmatched to any gene: 2. Germline assignment: CDR1 LGHNA and CDR2 YNFKEQ. The CDR3 totals 17 residues. The CDR3 region has the DNA TGTGCCAGCAGCCAAGAGCTAGCGGGGGGGGGCACAGATACGCAGTATTTT. Translated: CASSQELAGGGTDTQYF.

This clonotype has ten or more counts. This chain links TRBV7-2 with TRBJ2-1; D not resolved. The germline V gene encodes CDR1 SGHTA and CDR2 FQGNSA. V was clipped by 1 base and J by 5 bases, with 3 bases between them. The length of the CDR3 is 12 residues. CDR3: CASSLVNNEQFF. The DNA for the CDR3 is TGTGCCAGCAGCTTAGTCAACAATGAGCAGTTCTTC. Based on the CDR3 plus reference TRBV7-2 and TRBJ2-1, the full variable domain is GAGVSQSPSNKVTEKGKDVELRCDPISGHTALYWYRQSLGQGLEFLIYFQGNSAPDKSGLPSDRFSAERTGGSVSTLTIQRTQQEDSAVYLCASSLVNNEQFFGPGTRLTVL.

This clonotype was found a few times. The rearrangement links TRBV29-1 to TRBJ1-1, with D perhaps matching TRBD1 (5 bases). CDR3 size: 12 residues. Germline assignment: CDR1 SQVTM and CDR2 ANQGSEA. Between the trimmed V and J ends, which lost 8 bases and 5 bases, there was a span of 15 bases. CDR3 in amino acids: CSTSGRETEAFF. As DNA, the CDR3 is TGCAGCACCTCCGGCAGGGAGACTGAAGCTTTCTTT.

V is TRBV7-9 and J is TRBJ2-7, with 7 bases aligning to TRBD1. The V segment lost 5 bases and the J segment 0 bases; nucleotides outside the gene matches: 4. The germline V gene has CDR1 SEHNR and CDR2 FQNEAQ (reference sequence). CDR3 length: 14 residues. CDR3 residues: CASSPRQGSYEQYF. The CDR3, as DNA: TGTGCCAGCAGCCCACGACAGGGCTCCTACGAGCAGTACTTC.

A few counts support this clonotype. The rearrangement links TRBV6-5 to TRBJ2-7; D not resolved. The CDR3 runs to 13 residues. The V gene lost 5 bases and the J gene lost 2 bases, with 10 bases spanning the gap. Germline V lookup: CDR1 MNHEY, CDR2 SVGAGI. CDR3 protein: CASSPGVTYEQYF. The CDR3, as DNA: TGTGCCAGCAGTCCAGGTGTCACCTACGAGCAGTACTTC.

There are a few counts of this clonotype. The chain links TRBV2 to TRBJ1-1; 9 bases line up with TRBD1. V gave up 5 bases and J gave up 11 bases; unmatched junction bases: 6. This CDR3 comprises 12 residues. The germline gives CDR1 SNHLY, CDR2 FYNNEI. The CDR3 nucleotides are TGTGCCAGCAGTCCTAGGGACAGGGAGGCTTTCTTT. This codes for CASSPRDREAFF. Drawing the rest from reference TRBV2 and TRBJ1-1, the complete variable domain is EPEVTQTPSHQVTQMGQEVILRCVPISNHLYFYWYRQILGQKVEFLVSFYNNEISEKSEIFDDQFSVERPDGSNFTLKIRSTKLEDSAMYFCASSPRDREAFFGQGTRLTVV.

The sample holds many counts of this clonotype. The chain has TRBV7-2 and TRBJ2-3; 8 bases agree with TRBD1. The CDR3 covers 14 residues. V dropped 2 bases and J dropped 3; count of bases not matched to a gene: 1. Germline V gives CDR1 SGHTA, CDR2 FQGNSA. The CDR3 coding sequence is TGTGCCAGCAGCTTAAGACAGGGGACAGATACGCAGTATTTT. This gives the protein CASSLRQGTDTQYF.

The sample holds a few counts of this clonotype. The chain couples TRBV15 to TRBJ2-3, with TRBD2 identical over 7 bases. The CDR3 sequence is 18 residues long. Trimming cost V 0 bases and J 4 bases; bases outside gene matches: 13. Germline CDR1 reads LNHNV; CDR2 reads YYDKDF (reference sequence). The CDR3 loop reads CATSRDLPRTGGADTQYF. DNA for the CDR3: TGTGCCACCAGCAGAGATCTGCCCCGGACGGGAGGCGCAGATACGCAGTATTTT.

This clonotype came up many times. The CDR3 loop reads CASSPGTSHSNEQFF. In DNA form, the CDR3 reads TGTGCCAGCAGCCCCGGGACCTCCCACTCCAATGAGCAGTTCTTC. V is TRBV12-3 or TRBV12-4 and J is TRBJ2-1; tentatively, D is TRBD1 or TRBD2 (5 bases each). There are 15 residues in the CDR3. Deletions cut 6 bases from V and 6 bases from J, with 18 bases between.

There are a few counts of this clonotype. The J gene is TRBJ2-5, the V gene TRBV5-4; no definite D call. Per germline, CDR1 SGHNT and CDR2 YYREEE (reference sequence). CDR3 length equals 16 residues. Trimming took 0 bases from V and 0 from J, leaving 12 bases between them. The CDR3 loop reads CASSLDRRKNQETQYF. The CDR3 DNA is TGTGCCAGCAGCTTGGACAGACGCAAAAACCAAGAGACCCAGTACTTC.

This clonotype appeared many times. The CDR3 DNA reads TGTGCCAGCATAGGGGTTGGGGGCTACGAGCAGTACTTC. Residues: CASIGVGGYEQYF. The chain is built from TRBV6-6 and TRBJ2-7; D tentatively reads TRBD1 or TRBD2 (5 bases each). With 7 bases removed from V and 3 bases from J, the gap between germline ends came to 13 bases. Germline CDR1 is MNHNY and CDR2 is SVGAGI (reference sequence). There are 13 residues in the CDR3.